The 32 T cell receptor beta chains reported below all come from one sample, sequenced in a study of T cells in Graves' hyperthyroidism and ophthalmopathy. RNA transcripts gave rise to amplified TCR beta CDR3 regions. During a first-round RT-PCR of the TCR CDR3, the HTBI primer set was used. TCRdb reanalysed the multiplex PCR reads using MiXCR and keeps one entry per CDR3 protein. The data contain 490,000 or so distinct CDR3 sequences, approximately 48% of them singletons. Sequencing was carried out using peripheral blood or thyroid tissue (not recorded which). The receptors here all came from an adult woman with Graves' disease, either hyperthyroidism or ophthalmopathy (not recorded which).

The rearrangement links TRBV28 to TRBJ1-4; possibly TRBD1 for D (5 bases). V was pared by 10 bases and J by 8 bases, with 17 bases between. This CDR3 is 13 amino acids long. The V gene's germline CDR1 is MDHEN and CDR2 SYDVKM. The chain's CDR3 is CAIGGRQGEKLFF. CDR3 nucleotides: TGTGCCATCGGCGGGCGGCAGGGCGAAAAACTGTTTTTT.

The rearrangement links TRBV10-3 to TRBJ1-6; perhaps TRBD1 as D (5 bases). Germline lookup yields CDR1 ENHRY and CDR2 SYGVKD. The V and J ends lost 11 bases and 5 bases respectively, with 16 bases between them. This CDR3 comprises 14 residues. DNA of the CDR3: TGTGCCCATTCCCAGGGCGGGAATAATTCACCCCTCCACTTT. Its translation is CAHSQGGNNSPLHF.

The rearrangement joins TRBV3-1 to TRBJ1-2, with D tentatively TRBD1 (5 bases). Trimming pared 0 bases from V and 7 bases from J, leaving 12 bases between. Germline V lookup: CDR1 LGHDT, CDR2 YNNKEL (reference sequence). This CDR3 region has 14 residues. The CDR3 reads CASSQDWGGSGYTF. In nucleotides, the CDR3 is TGTGCCAGCAGCCAAGATTGGGGGGGGAGTGGCTACACCTTC. The variable domain in full, with the rest retrieved from reference TRBV3-1 and TRBJ1-2, is DTAVSQTPKYLVTQMGNDKSIKCEQNLGHDTMYWYKQDSKKFLKIMFSYNNKELIINETVPNRFSPKSPDKAHLNLHINSLELGDSAVYFCASSQDWGGSGYTFGSGTRLTVV.

A remark on this clonotype: Without the conserved terminal phenylalanine or tryptophan, this CDR3 likely stems from a read error. J is TRBJ1-2 and V is TRBV29-1, with 11 bases matching TRBD1. Germline CDR1 SQVTM, CDR2 ANQGSEA. There are 13 residues in the CDR3. V shed 4 bases and J 3 bases; nucleotides not matched to a gene: 1. As DNA, the CDR3 is TGCAGCGTTGCGGGACAGGGGGACTATGGCTACACCCTC. Translated: CSVAGQGDYGYTL.

The genes are TRBV10-3 and TRBJ2-7; 11 bases line up with TRBD2. The length of the CDR3 is 15 residues. With 2 bases clipped from V and 5 bases from J, the junction kept 5 bases outside the gene matches. Germline CDR1 is ENHRY and CDR2 is SYGVKD. The CDR3 DNA sequence: TGTGCCATCAGTGAGCTTGGACTAGCGGGTAACGAGCAGTACTTC. It is translated as CAISELGLAGNEQYF.

The V gene is TRBV2, the J gene TRBJ1-2; 7 nucleotides match TRBD1. V trimming: 6 bases; J trimming: 0 bases; junction bases outside the gene matches: 4. Germline loops: CDR1 SNHLY, CDR2 FYNNEI. This CDR3 comprises 14 residues. The CDR3 DNA follows: TGTGCCAGCAGGGACAGGCTTGCTAACTATGGCTACACCTTC. Amino acids: CASRDRLANYGYTF.

The genes are TRBV6-6 and TRBJ1-6, with TRBD1 as a possible D gene (5 bases). Germline CDR1 and CDR2: MNHNY and SVGAGI (reference sequence). V was shortened by 8 bases and J by 14 bases, with 19 bases between the two germline ends. This CDR3 spans 13 amino acids. In nucleotides, the CDR3 is TGTGCCAGCTGGGTCGGGACCTGGAGATCCCTCCACTTT. It translates to CASWVGTWRSLHF.

The table lists this clonotype with a few counts. CDR3 sequence reads: CASSLSGGGEQYF. The CDR3 DNA reads as TGTGCCAGCAGCTTATCTGGGGGGGGCGAGCAGTACTTC. The chain is built from TRBV7-6 and TRBJ2-7; 7 positions match TRBD2. The CDR3 has 13 residues. Losses at the gene ends were 2 bases for V and 6 bases for J; bases not matched to a gene: 4. Germline lookup yields CDR1 SGHVS and CDR2 FNYEAQ.

V is TRBV7-8 and J is TRBJ2-7, with 7 bases matching TRBD1. Trimming at V came to 5 bases and at J to 4 bases, leaving 11 bases not matched to a gene. Germline CDR1 SGHVS, CDR2 FQNEAQ. The CDR3 has 15 residues. The CDR3, as DNA: TGTGCCAGCAGCGACGGGGACAGAGCCCAATACGAGCAGTACTTC. Its translation is CASSDGDRAQYEQYF.

Worth noting for this clonotype: A read error may account for a junction end that differs from germline. The chain is built from TRBV25-1 and TRBJ2-7; possible D gene TRBD1, 6 bases. CDR1 and CDR2 (germline): MGHDK, SYGVNS. CDR3 size: 14 residues. As DNA, the CDR3 is TGCGTCAGCAGGCCGGGGCAGGGGTTCAGCGAGCAGTACTTC. Protein: CVSRPGQGFSEQYF.

The chain employs TRBV11-2 and TRBJ2-6, with a weak D call TRBD1 (5 bases). Per the germline V gene, CDR1 is SGHAT and CDR2 is FQNNGV. V was trimmed by 0 bases and J by 0 bases, leaving 15 bases between them. The CDR3 has 19 amino acids. The DNA for the CDR3 is TGTGCCAGCAGCTTAGAATGGCCAGGGTCTCGCTCTGGGGCCAACGTCCTGACTTTC. Translated: CASSLEWPGSRSGANVLTF.

There are many counts of this clonotype. CDR3 sequence: CASNIDRGLRQPQHF. The CDR3 DNA reads TGTGCCAGCAACATAGACAGGGGGCTTCGGCAGCCCCAGCATTTT. The V call is TRBV6-6, the J call TRBJ1-5, with TRBD1 matching over 10 bases. This CDR3 region has 15 residues. J lost 7 bases, V lost 7 bases, and 10 bases had no gene match. The V gene's germline CDR1 is MNHNY and CDR2 SVGAGI (reference sequence).

The genes are TRBV10-3 and TRBJ1-1; D is perhaps TRBD1 (6 bases). The CDR3 runs to 14 residues. Germline values: CDR1 ENHRY, CDR2 SYGVKD. Trimming stripped 11 bases from V and 5 bases from J, with 21 bases between. CDR3 coding DNA: TGTGCCTCCACACCCGGGACAATGAGGACTGAAGCTTTCTTT. Amino acid sequence: CASTPGTMRTEAFF.

Remarks on this clonotype: A junction boundary mismatches the germline segment, possibly from a read error. The V call is TRBV19, the J call TRBJ2-6, with D possibly being TRBD2 (5 bases). CDR3 length: 13 residues. Germline CDR1 is LNHDA and CDR2 is SQIVND (reference sequence). In DNA, the CDR3 is TGTGCCAGTAGTATGACCCGGGGATACACTGAAGCTTTC. It is translated as CASSMTRGYTEAF.

With respect to this clonotype: Germline is not matched at one junction end, which may reflect a read error. This rearrangement joins TRBV14 to TRBJ2-5; 7 bases match TRBD1. The CDR3 has 14 amino acids. In germline, CDR1 is SGHDN, CDR2 FVKESK. The CDR3 DNA sequence: TGCGCCAGCAGTGAAGGGGGCAGGTCGGAGACCCAGTACTTC. Residues: CASSEGGRSETQYF.

This clonotype showed up just a few times. The chain is built from TRBV10-3 and TRBJ2-7; the match to TRBD2 covers 9 bases. V trimming: 4 bases; J trimming: 2 bases; junction bases outside the gene matches: 6. The germline V gene encodes CDR1 ENHRY and CDR2 SYGVKD. The CDR3 has 15 residues. Written as DNA, the CDR3 is TGTGCCATCAGTGGATCTAGCGGGGCAACCTACGAGCAGTACTTC. The encoded protein is CAISGSSGATYEQYF.

The chain combines TRBV6-4 with TRBJ2-5, with D perhaps TRBD1 or TRBD2 (5 bases each). Trimming pared 6 bases from V and 1 base from J, leaving 15 bases between. CDR3 size: 15 residues. The germline CDR1 and CDR2 sequences are MRHNA and SNTAGT. CDR3 nucleotides: TGTGCCAGCAGAACTCAGAGGGGTACCCAAGAGACCCAGTACTTC. Translated, it gives CASRTQRGTQETQYF.

Worth noting for this clonotype: Lacking the conserved final phenylalanine or tryptophan, this CDR3 likely reflects a read error. The DNA is left out, because the CDR3 cannot be placed on it with certainty; the CDR3 is given as TCRdb lists it. J is TRBJ2-2 and V is TRBV7-9; the D call in the table, TRBD2, was not verified against the DNA. The CDR3 length equals 11 residues, ends included. Germline-derived CDR1 and CDR2 are SEHNR and FQNEAQ (reference sequence). The CDR3 reads CASSLTGGAKG.

Only a few counts were recorded for this clonotype. J is TRBJ2-7 and V is TRBV28; no clear D. Germline V CDR1 and CDR2: MDHEN, SYDVKM. V gave up 3 bases and J gave up 7 bases, with 10 bases separating them. The CDR3 has 12 amino acids. The CDR3 region is CASSFRSREQYF. CDR3 coding DNA: TGTGCCAGCAGTTTCAGGTCGAGGGAGCAGTACTTC.

This sequence joins TRBV7-9 and TRBJ2-5; a possible D gene is TRBD2 (6 bases). V shed 4 bases and J shed 3 bases, with 15 bases lying between them. Germline V gives CDR1 SEHNR, CDR2 FQNEAQ (reference sequence). The length of the CDR3 is 15 residues. The CDR3 DNA sequence: TGTGCCAGCAGCTCTGACGGGGGAAGGAAAGAGACCCAGTACTTC. Its translation: CASSSDGGRKETQYF. Full variable domain (missing parts from reference TRBV7-9 and TRBJ2-5): DTGVSQNPRHKITKRGQNVTFRCDPISEHNRLYWYRQTLGQGPEFLTYFQNEAQLEKSRLLSDRFSAERPKGSFSTLEIQRTEQGDSAMYLCASSSDGGRKETQYFGPGTRLLVL.

This clonotype was seen many times. This chain uses TRBV2 with TRBJ2-5, with D maybe TRBD1 (8 bases). With 9 bases removed from V and 5 bases from J, the gap between germline ends came to 16 bases. The germline CDR1 and CDR2 sequences are SNHLY and FYNNEI. This CDR3 region has 13 residues. The chain's CDR3 is CASTGQGGETQYF. The CDR3 DNA reads TGTGCCAGTACAGGACAGGGAGGGGAGACCCAGTACTTC.

The V and J genes are TRBV6-1 and TRBJ2-5, with TRBD1 matching 7 bases. The germline CDR1 and CDR2 sequences are MNHNS and SASEGT. The length of the CDR3 is 17 residues. Trimming at V came to 6 bases and at J to 4 bases, leaving 17 bases not matched to a gene. The CDR3 nucleotides read TGTGCCAGCAGCGAACAGCCGGGACAGTTTATTCTAGAGACCCAGTACTTC. This encodes CASSEQPGQFILETQYF.

CDR3 residues: CASNSGVSQETQYF. The CDR3 DNA follows: TGTGCCAGCAATTCGGGGGTTAGTCAAGAGACCCAGTACTTC. The genes are TRBV7-3 and TRBJ2-5; tentative D call: TRBD2 (6 bases). The CDR3 contains 14 residues. The V end lost 7 bases, the J end lost 2 bases, and 14 bases lay between the germline ends. Germline CDR1 reads SGHTA; CDR2 reads FQGTGA.

The chain uses TRBV7-9 and TRBJ2-2; D is perhaps TRBD2 (6 bases). With 5 bases removed from V and 2 bases from J, the gap between germline ends came to 15 bases. The CDR3 is made up of 16 amino acids. Germline V gene lookup returns CDR1 SEHNR and CDR2 FQNEAQ (reference sequence). CDR3 sequence: CASSHRDWFNTGELFF. CDR3 DNA sequence: TGTGCCAGCAGCCACCGGGACTGGTTTAACACCGGGGAGCTGTTTTTT.

The rearrangement uses TRBV10-3 and TRBJ1-2; D possibly corresponds to TRBD1 (6 bases). CDR3 length equals 14 residues. V was clipped by 7 bases and J by 8 bases, with 20 bases between them. Germline V gene sequence: CDR1 ENHRY, CDR2 SYGVKD. The DNA for the CDR3 is TGTGCCATCACTAGGACAGACGGGACTAGCGGCTACACCTTC. The encoded protein is CAITRTDGTSGYTF.

As to this clonotype: The conserved phenylalanine or tryptophan is not found at the CDR3 terminus, so this likely reflects a read error. The chain joins TRBV5-1 to TRBJ2-2, with a weak D call TRBD2 (5 bases). Germline V lookup: CDR1 SGHRS, CDR2 YFSETQ. Trimming took 1 base from V and 3 from J, leaving 10 bases between them. This CDR3 comprises 15 residues. The CDR3 reads CASSLPRGDTGELFV. In DNA, the CDR3 is TGCGCCAGCAGCTTGCCCCGGGGAGACACCGGGGAGCTGTTTGTT.

The chain couples TRBV20-1 to TRBJ1-5; 7 bases are a match to TRBD1. V dropped 0 bases and J dropped 7; count of bases not matched to a gene: 9. Germline assignment: CDR1 DFQATT and CDR2 SNEGSKA (reference sequence). The CDR3 is made up of 15 amino acids. The CDR3 nucleotides read TGCAGTGCTAGAGAAGACAGGGTGAGAAAGCAGCCCCAGCATTTT. Translated, it gives CSAREDRVRKQPQHF.

In its sample, this clonotype was seen a few times. The J gene is TRBJ1-5, the V gene TRBV4-2, with D tentatively TRBD1 (5 bases). Trimming removed 0 bases at V and 6 bases at J, with 15 bases between. Germline-derived CDR1 and CDR2 are LGHNA and YNFKEQ. The length of the CDR3 is 16 residues. CDR3 DNA sequence: TGTGCCAGCAGCCAAGATTCGGGGGTAAAGGGTCAGCCCCAGCATTTT. It translates to CASSQDSGVKGQPQHF.

The chain is built from TRBV6-5 and TRBJ1-2, with D unclear. CDR1 and CDR2 from the germline V gene are MNHEY and SVGAGI. The CDR3 has 13 residues. V was trimmed by 2 bases and J by 3 bases, leaving 7 bases between them. CDR3 residues: CASSYDLDYGYTF. In nucleotides, the CDR3 is TGTGCCAGCAGTTACGACCTTGACTATGGCTACACCTTC.

The V and J genes are TRBV9 and TRBJ1-2; D may be TRBD1 (6 bases). The CDR3 contains 15 residues. Per germline, CDR1 SGDLS and CDR2 YYNGEE. Trimming cost V 0 bases and J 6 bases, with 15 bases left between them. The CDR3 protein is CASSVALVRGDGYTF. The DNA of the CDR3 is TGTGCCAGCAGCGTAGCCTTGGTCAGGGGTGATGGCTACACCTTC.

This clonotype was seen a few times. The genes are TRBV19 and TRBJ1-5, with D hard to call. The CDR3 extends over 15 amino acids. Germline assignment: CDR1 LNHDA and CDR2 SQIVND (reference sequence). Trimming pared 3 bases from V and 9 bases from J, leaving 18 bases between. CDR3 region: CASSMEGPDSRPQHF. The CDR3 region has the DNA TGTGCCAGTAGTATGGAAGGACCAGACTCAAGGCCCCAGCATTTT.

This clonotype occurred many times. This chain joins TRBV20-1 and TRBJ2-3; D gene uncertain. The length of the CDR3 is 11 residues. CDR1 is DFQATT and CDR2 is SNEGSKA in the germline V gene (reference sequence). Trimming removed 3 bases at V and 4 bases at J, with 5 bases between. CDR3 region: CSASHADTQYF. The DNA of the CDR3 is TGCAGTGCTAGTCACGCAGATACGCAGTATTTT.